The entry below describes one T cell receptor (beta chain). Its antigen is undetermined. This record comes from a study of T cells expressing NK-cell markers. As for the study in general: It was from sorted CD3+CD56+NKG2C+, CD3+CD56+NKG2C- and CD3+CD56-NKG2C+ T cells that TCR beta repertoires came. Findings of the study overall: In several donors, dominant CD3+CD56+NKG2C+ clonotypes ranked among the top 10 CD8+ clonotypes. Once again these clonotypes came out on top in the CD3+CD56-NKG2C+ fraction of several donors.

TCRdb reanalyzed the 5' RACE reads, giving one entry per CDR3 protein sequence and no DNA. Its clone listing holds about 160,000 distinct CDR3 sequences. This CDR3 contains 15 residues. CDR1 is SGHNT, CDR2 YENEEA, per germline. This clonotype was sampled from a man aged 18-70 years in good health. The chain couples TRBV11-3 to TRBJ2-3; TCRdb gives TRBD1 as the D gene, but with no DNA this cannot be confirmed. Sequenced sample: blood T cells: a sorted CD56 or NKG2C T cell subset, CD4+ or CD8+ T cells, or bulk PBMC T cells (not recorded which). Here the CDR3 reads CASSLERGGPDTQYF.